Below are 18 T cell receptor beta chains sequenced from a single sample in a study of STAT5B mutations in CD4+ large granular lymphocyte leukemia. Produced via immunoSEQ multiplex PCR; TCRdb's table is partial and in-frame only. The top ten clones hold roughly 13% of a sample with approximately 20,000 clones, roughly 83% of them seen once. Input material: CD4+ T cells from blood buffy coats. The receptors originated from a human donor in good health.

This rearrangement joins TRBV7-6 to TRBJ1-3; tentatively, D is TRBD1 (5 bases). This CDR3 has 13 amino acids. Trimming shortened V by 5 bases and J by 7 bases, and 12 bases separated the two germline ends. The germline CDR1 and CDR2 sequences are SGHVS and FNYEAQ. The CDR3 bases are TGTGCCAGCAGCCCCGGACAAATGAACACCATATATTTT. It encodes CASSPGQMNTIYF.

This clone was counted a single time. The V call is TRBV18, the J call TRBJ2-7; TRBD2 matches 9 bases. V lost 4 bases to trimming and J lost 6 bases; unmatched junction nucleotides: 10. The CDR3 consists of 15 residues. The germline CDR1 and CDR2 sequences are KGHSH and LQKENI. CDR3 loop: CASSRGGRANLEQYF. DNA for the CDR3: TGTGCCAGCTCACGCGGCGGGAGGGCCAATCTCGAGCAGTACTTC.

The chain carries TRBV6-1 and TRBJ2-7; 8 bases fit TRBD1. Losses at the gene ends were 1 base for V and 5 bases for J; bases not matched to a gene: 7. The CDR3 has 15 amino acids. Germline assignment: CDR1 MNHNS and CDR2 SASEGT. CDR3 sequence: CASSEGRTGWHEQYF. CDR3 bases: TGTGCCAGCAGTGAAGGAAGGACAGGGTGGCACGAGCAGTACTTC.

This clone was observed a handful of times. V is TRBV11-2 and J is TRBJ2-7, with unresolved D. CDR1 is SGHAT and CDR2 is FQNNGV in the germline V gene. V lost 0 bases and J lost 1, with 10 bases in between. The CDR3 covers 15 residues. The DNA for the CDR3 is TGTGCCAGCAGCTTAGATCGGGTACAGTCCTACGAGCAGTACTTC. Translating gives CASSLDRVQSYEQYF. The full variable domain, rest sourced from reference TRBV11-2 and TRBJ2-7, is EAGVAQSPRYKIIEKRQSVAFWCNPISGHATLYWYQQILGQGPKLLIQFQNNGVVDDSQLPKDRFSAERLKGVDSTLKIQPAKLEDSAVYLCASSLDRVQSYEQYFGPGTRLTVT.

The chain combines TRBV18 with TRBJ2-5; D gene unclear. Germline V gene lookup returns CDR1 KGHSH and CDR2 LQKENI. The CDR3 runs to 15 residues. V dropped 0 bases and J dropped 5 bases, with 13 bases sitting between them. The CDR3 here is CASSPPKRSSETQYF. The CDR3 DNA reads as TGTGCCAGCTCACCACCGAAGAGAAGTTCGGAGACCCAGTACTTC. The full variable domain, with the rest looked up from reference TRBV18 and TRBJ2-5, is NAGVMQNPRHLVRRRGQEARLRCSPMKGHSHVYWYRQLPEEGLKFMVYLQKENIIDESGMPKERFSAEFPKEGPSILRIQQVVRGDSAAYFCASSPPKRSSETQYFGPGTRLLVL.

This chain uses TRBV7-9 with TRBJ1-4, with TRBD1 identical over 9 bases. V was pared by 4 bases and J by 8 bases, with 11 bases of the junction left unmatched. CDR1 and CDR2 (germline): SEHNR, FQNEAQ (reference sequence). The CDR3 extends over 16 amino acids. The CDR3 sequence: CASSSLQDRGREKLFF. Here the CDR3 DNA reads TGTGCCAGCAGCTCCCTTCAGGACAGGGGAAGGGAAAAACTGTTTTTT.

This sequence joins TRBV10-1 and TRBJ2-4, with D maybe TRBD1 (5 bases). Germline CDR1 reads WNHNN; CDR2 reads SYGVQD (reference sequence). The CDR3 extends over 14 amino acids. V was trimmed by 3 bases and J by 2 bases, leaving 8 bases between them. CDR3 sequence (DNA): TGCGCCAGCAGTGAAGGGGATCCCAAAAACATTCAGTACTTC. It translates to CASSEGDPKNIQYF.

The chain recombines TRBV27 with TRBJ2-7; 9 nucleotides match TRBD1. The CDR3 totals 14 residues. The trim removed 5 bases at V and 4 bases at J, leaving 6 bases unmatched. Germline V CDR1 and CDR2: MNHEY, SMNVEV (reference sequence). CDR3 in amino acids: CASSLGTGKYEQYF. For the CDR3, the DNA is TGTGCCAGCAGTCTGGGGACAGGGAAATACGAGCAGTACTTC.

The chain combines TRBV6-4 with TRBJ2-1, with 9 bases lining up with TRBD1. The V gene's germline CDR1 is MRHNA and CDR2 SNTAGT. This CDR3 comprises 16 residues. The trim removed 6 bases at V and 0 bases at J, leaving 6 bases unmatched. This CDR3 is CASSAGTGSSYNEQFF. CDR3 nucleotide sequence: TGTGCCAGCAGCGCTGGGACAGGGAGCTCCTACAATGAGCAGTTCTTC.

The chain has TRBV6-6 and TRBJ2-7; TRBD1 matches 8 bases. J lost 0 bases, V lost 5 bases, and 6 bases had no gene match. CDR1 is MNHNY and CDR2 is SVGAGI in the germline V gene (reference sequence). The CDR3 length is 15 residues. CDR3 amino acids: CASSPRGLSSYEQYF. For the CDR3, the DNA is TGTGCCAGCAGTCCCAGGGGGCTAAGCTCCTACGAGCAGTACTTC.

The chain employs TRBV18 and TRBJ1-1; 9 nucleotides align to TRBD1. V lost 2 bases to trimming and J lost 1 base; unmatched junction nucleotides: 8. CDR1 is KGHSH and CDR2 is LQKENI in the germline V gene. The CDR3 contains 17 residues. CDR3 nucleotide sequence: TGTGCCAGCTCACCAAGGACAGGGGCGGGGGGGAACACTGAAGCTTTCTTT. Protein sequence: CASSPRTGAGGNTEAFF.

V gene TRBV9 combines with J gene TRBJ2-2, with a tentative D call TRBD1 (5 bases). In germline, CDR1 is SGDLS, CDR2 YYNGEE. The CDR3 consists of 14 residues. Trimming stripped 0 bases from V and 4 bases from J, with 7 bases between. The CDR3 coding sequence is TGTGCCAGCAGCGTAGGTCAGGGCACCGGGGAGCTGTTTTTT. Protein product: CASSVGQGTGELFF. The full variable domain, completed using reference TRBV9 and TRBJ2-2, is DSGVTQTPKHLITATGQRVTLRCSPRSGDLSVYWYQQSLDQGLQFLIQYYNGEERAKGNILERFSAQQFPDLHSELNLSSLELGDSALYFCASSVGQGTGELFFGEGSRLTVL.

Here the CDR3 reads CSVDGTLTGETQYF. The DNA of the CDR3 is TGCAGCGTGGACGGGACCCTGACAGGGGAGACCCAGTACTTC. The rearrangement joins TRBV29-1 to TRBJ2-5; 7 nucleotides align to TRBD1. The V and J ends lost 6 bases and 5 bases, in that order; junction bases with no gene match: 12. The CDR3 runs to 14 residues. CDR1 is SQVTM and CDR2 is ANQGSEA in the germline V gene.

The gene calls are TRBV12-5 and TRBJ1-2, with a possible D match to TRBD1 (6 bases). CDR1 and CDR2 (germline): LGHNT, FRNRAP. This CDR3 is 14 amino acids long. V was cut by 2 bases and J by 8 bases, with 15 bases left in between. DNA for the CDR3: TGTGCTAGTGGTTTGCCAAGACAGGTGGGCGGCTACACCTTC. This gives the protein CASGLPRQVGGYTF.

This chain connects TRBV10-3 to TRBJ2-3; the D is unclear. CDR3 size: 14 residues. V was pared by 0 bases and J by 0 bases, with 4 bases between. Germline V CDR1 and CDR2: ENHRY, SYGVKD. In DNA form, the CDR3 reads TGTGCCATCAGTGAGTCGAGTAGCACAGATACGCAGTATTTT. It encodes CAISESSSTDTQYF.

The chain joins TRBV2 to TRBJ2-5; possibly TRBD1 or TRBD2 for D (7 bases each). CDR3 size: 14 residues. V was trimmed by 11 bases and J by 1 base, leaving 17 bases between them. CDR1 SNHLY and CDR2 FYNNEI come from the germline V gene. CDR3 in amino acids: CARSQGGSQETQYF. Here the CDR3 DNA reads TGTGCCCGAAGTCAGGGGGGGTCCCAAGAGACCCAGTACTTC.

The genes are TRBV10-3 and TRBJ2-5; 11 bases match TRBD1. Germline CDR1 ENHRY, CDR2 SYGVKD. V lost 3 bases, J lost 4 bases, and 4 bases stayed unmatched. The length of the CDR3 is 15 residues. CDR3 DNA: TGTGCCATCAGTGAAGCCGGGACAGGGGGAGAGACCCAGTACTTC. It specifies CAISEAGTGGETQYF.

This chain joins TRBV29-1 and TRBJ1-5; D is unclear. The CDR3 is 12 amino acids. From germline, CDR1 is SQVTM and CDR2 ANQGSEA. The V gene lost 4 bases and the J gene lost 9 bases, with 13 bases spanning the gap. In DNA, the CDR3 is TGCAGCGTTGGGACCACCCTCGGGCCCCAGCATTTT. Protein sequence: CSVGTTLGPQHF. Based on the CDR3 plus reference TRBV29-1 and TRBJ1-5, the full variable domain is SAVISQKPSRDICQRGTSLTIQCQVDSQVTMMFWYRQQPGQSLTLIATANQGSEATYESGFVIDKFPISRPNLTFSTLTVSNMSPEDSSIYLCSVGTTLGPQHFGDGTRLSIL.